What follows are 27 T cell receptor beta chains derived from one specimen sequenced in a study of cytomegalovirus exposure and HLA in healthy donors (dated by TCRdb to 2017 to 2019). The library came from the immunoSEQ multiplex PCR assay. What TCRdb holds here is the immuneACCESS table cut down to in-frame rearrangements. Part of the clones is not present; checked against another copy, under half of the missing clones reflect an unresolved V gene, and the others are unexplained. For this sample there are some 85,000 clones; 90% to 97% appear just once. Approximately 1.2% of the sample belongs to the ten largest clones. Material for sequencing was PBMCs. The receptor source for this set is a woman younger than 35 in good health and CMV-seronegative.

V and J are TRBV19 and TRBJ2-4; D may be TRBD1 (5 bases). With 2 bases removed from V and 4 bases from J, the gap between germline ends came to 12 bases. Germline V CDR1 and CDR2: LNHDA, SQIVND (reference sequence). The CDR3 covers 15 residues. CDR3 in amino acids: CASSISGRIKNIQYF. In DNA form, the CDR3 reads TGTGCCAGTAGTATATCAGGGCGGATTAAAAACATTCAGTACTTC.

The chain uses TRBV14 and TRBJ1-5; D ambiguous. The CDR3 totals 13 residues. V lost 0 bases and J 9 bases, leaving 9 bases between the germline ends. Germline assignment: CDR1 SGHDN and CDR2 FVKESK. CDR3 in amino acids: CASSQDGGMPQHF. In DNA, the CDR3 is TGTGCCAGCAGCCAAGATGGTGGCATGCCCCAGCATTTT.

This chain connects TRBV7-2 to TRBJ2-3, with 8 nucleotides matching TRBD2. This CDR3 has 14 residues. Germline V gene lookup returns CDR1 SGHTA and CDR2 FQGNSA. After removal of 0 bases from V and 5 bases from J, the junction contained 1 base not matched to a gene. CDR3 DNA sequence: TGTGCCAGCAGCTTAGCGACTAGCGAAGATACGCAGTATTTT. Its protein is CASSLATSEDTQYF.

The V gene is TRBV30, the J gene TRBJ2-2; D not certain. Trimming stripped 0 bases from V and 0 bases from J, with 8 bases between. The germline gives CDR1 GTSNPN, CDR2 SVGIG (reference sequence). CDR3 length: 15 amino acids. Here the CDR3 reads CAWSVQGANTGELFF. The CDR3 region has the DNA TGTGCCTGGAGTGTACAAGGAGCGAACACCGGGGAGCTGTTTTTT.

This chain connects TRBV9 to TRBJ2-5; TRBD2 matches 9 bases. Germline trimming cut 1 base from V and 8 bases from J; bases unmatched to any gene: 12. This CDR3 comprises 16 residues. Germline values: CDR1 SGDLS, CDR2 YYNGEE. The CDR3 sequence: CASSVLASGDRQTQYF. The CDR3 DNA sequence: TGTGCCAGCAGCGTACTCGCTAGCGGGGACCGGCAAACCCAGTACTTC.

This chain connects TRBV25-1 to TRBJ2-5, with D tentatively TRBD2 (6 bases). The CDR3 is 18 amino acids. V lost 2 bases, J lost 4 bases, and 23 bases lay in between. Looked up from germline, CDR1 is MGHDK and CDR2 is SYGVNS. CDR3: CASSEIVGGGGSGETQYF. CDR3 nucleotide sequence: TGTGCCAGCAGTGAAATAGTTGGCGGTGGGGGGTCGGGAGAGACCCAGTACTTC. The variable domain in full, with the rest retrieved from reference TRBV25-1 and TRBJ2-5, is EADIYQTPRYLVIGTGKKITLECSQTMGHDKMYWYQQDPGMELHLIHYSYGVNSTEKGDLSSESTVSRIRTEHFPLTLESARPSHTSQYLCASSEIVGGGGSGETQYFGPGTRLLVL.

The rearrangement joins TRBV18 to TRBJ2-2; D call uncertain. Between the trimmed V and J ends, which lost 8 bases and 2 bases, there was a span of 9 bases. There are 13 residues in the CDR3. Per the germline V gene, CDR1 is KGHSH and CDR2 is LQKENI. Here the CDR3 DNA reads TGTGCCAGCCCGGTTAGCAACACCGGGGAGCTGTTTTTT. Translating it yields CASPVSNTGELFF.

The CDR3 coding sequence is TGTGCCAGCACTCCAGCTCGCGGGGGGGGCGCCTATTATGGCTACACCTTC. It encodes CASTPARGGGAYYGYTF. This chain connects TRBV27 to TRBJ1-2; D might be TRBD1 (6 bases). The CDR3 covers 17 residues. V dropped 7 bases and J dropped 5 bases, with 26 bases sitting between them. Germline assignment: CDR1 MNHEY and CDR2 SMNVEV (reference sequence).

The sample holds one count of this clone. This sequence joins TRBV5-1 and TRBJ2-2, with a weak D call TRBD2 (6 bases). The V end was cut by 3 bases, the J end by 3 bases, with 6 bases between. This CDR3 comprises 13 residues. CDR1 and CDR2 (germline): SGHRS, YFSETQ. CDR3 coding DNA: TGCGCCAGCAGCTCGGGGGACACCGGGGAGCTGTTTTTT. It yields the protein CASSSGDTGELFF.

The chain joins TRBV2 to TRBJ1-1; 7 bases align to TRBD1. Germline V gene data show CDR1 as SNHLY and CDR2 as FYNNEI. V trimming: 5 bases; J trimming: 4 bases; junction bases outside the gene matches: 13. The CDR3 is 16 amino acids. CDR3 coding DNA: TGTGCCAGCAGTTTATGGGCCCCAGGGGGTGGCACTGAAGCTTTCTTT. This translates into CASSLWAPGGGTEAFF.

This clone has a handful of counts. The chain joins TRBV9 to TRBJ2-7; possibly TRBD2 for D (5 bases). CDR3 length: 15 residues. The germline CDR1 and CDR2 sequences are SGDLS and YYNGEE. The germline V and J ends were trimmed by 0 bases and 3 bases, with 13 bases remaining between them. CDR3: CASSVGGSGFYEQYF. The CDR3 DNA sequence: TGTGCCAGCAGCGTAGGAGGGTCGGGGTTCTACGAGCAGTACTTC.

This chain uses TRBV27 with TRBJ2-1; the match to TRBD1 covers 8 bases. Germline lookup yields CDR1 MNHEY and CDR2 SMNVEV (reference sequence). The CDR3 length is 15 residues. Trimming took 3 bases from V and 0 from J; bases not matched to a gene: 1. CDR3 in amino acids: CASSFGQGSYNEQFF. CDR3 DNA: TGTGCCAGCAGTTTCGGACAGGGCTCCTACAATGAGCAGTTCTTC.

The V and J genes are TRBV5-1 and TRBJ2-7; weak D call: TRBD1 (5 bases). V lost 4 bases, J lost 3 bases, and 8 bases lay in between. Germline V gives CDR1 SGHRS, CDR2 YFSETQ. The CDR3 consists of 12 residues. The CDR3 sequence: CASSPQGYEQYF. The CDR3 DNA is TGCGCCAGCAGCCCCCAGGGCTACGAGCAGTACTTC.

J is TRBJ2-3 and V is TRBV7-2; D may be TRBD2 (6 bases). The CDR3 loop spans 16 amino acids. Germline V lookup: CDR1 SGHTA, CDR2 FQGNSA. V was clipped by 0 bases and J by 5 bases, with 15 bases between them. The CDR3 sequence: CASSLANGGWGDTQYF. CDR3 coding DNA: TGTGCCAGCAGCTTAGCGAACGGAGGGTGGGGAGATACGCAGTATTTT.

The V gene is TRBV6-6, the J gene TRBJ2-7, with TRBD2 matching over 7 bases. The V gene end was trimmed by 2 bases and the J gene end by 2 bases; junction bases not matched to a gene: 3. The CDR3 contains 14 residues. In germline, CDR1 is MNHNY, CDR2 SVGAGI (reference sequence). CDR3: CASSYRAGPYEQYF. The CDR3 bases are TGTGCCAGCAGTTACCGAGCGGGACCCTACGAGCAGTACTTC.

This chain connects TRBV21-1 to TRBJ2-3; the table calls TRBD2, which could not be checked here. TRBV21-1 is a pseudogene segment. CDR3 length: 15 amino acids. This chain's CDR3 is CASSKLREWFDTQYF. The CDR3 bases are TGTGCCAGCAGCAAACTACGCGAATGGTTCGATACGCAGTATTTT.

V and J are TRBV10-3 and TRBJ2-1, with TRBD2 as a possible D gene (5 bases). Germline lookup yields CDR1 ENHRY and CDR2 SYGVKD. The CDR3 has 13 residues. V lost 5 bases and J 7 bases, leaving 12 bases between the germline ends. The CDR3: CAISSLGGNEQFF. DNA for the CDR3: TGTGCCATCAGTTCCCTAGGCGGGAATGAGCAGTTCTTC.

This chain links TRBV6-1 with TRBJ2-1, with a tentative D call TRBD1 (5 bases). V was trimmed by 1 base and J by 1 base, leaving 11 bases between them. Germline CDR1 is MNHNS and CDR2 is SASEGT. The CDR3 is made up of 16 amino acids. The CDR3 is CASSEVGSGSYNEQFF. The CDR3 nucleotides read TGTGCCAGCAGTGAAGTCGGATCAGGGTCCTACAATGAGCAGTTCTTC.

This sequence joins TRBV19 and TRBJ2-7, with D hard to call. Germline V gives CDR1 LNHDA, CDR2 SQIVND (reference sequence). Trimming cost V 5 bases and J 0 bases, with 8 bases left between them. The CDR3 sequence is 13 residues long. CDR3 DNA: TGTGCCAGTAGTCTCAGGCACTCCTACGAGCAGTACTTC. Amino acids: CASSLRHSYEQYF.

This chain uses TRBV13 with TRBJ2-2, with TRBD2 as a possible D gene (5 bases). Trimming shortened V by 3 bases and J by 0 bases, and 11 bases separated the two germline ends. The length of the CDR3 is 16 residues. Per the germline V gene, CDR1 is PRHDT and CDR2 is FYEKMQ (reference sequence). CDR3 bases: TGTGCCAGCAGCTTTATGGGCGGGTCGAACACCGGGGAGCTGTTTTTT. Its protein product is CASSFMGGSNTGELFF.

This rearrangement joins TRBV4-1 to TRBJ1-4; D ambiguous. The CDR3 spans 12 residues. Per germline, CDR1 MGHRA and CDR2 YSYEKL. Trimming cost V 3 bases and J 7 bases, with 6 bases left between them. CDR3: CASSQESEKLFF. The CDR3 nucleotides are TGCGCCAGCAGCCAGGAGAGTGAAAAACTGTTTTTT.

V is TRBV7-2 and J is TRBJ2-7; 7 bases are a match to TRBD2. CDR3 length equals 15 residues. J lost 4 bases, V lost 3 bases, and 9 bases had no gene match. Germline-derived CDR1 and CDR2 are SGHTA and FQGNSA. CDR3 bases: TGTGCCAGCAGCTTGGGTAGCGGGCTCCAATACGAGCAGTACTTC. Translation: CASSLGSGLQYEQYF.

CDR3 sequence reads: CASSLQGGSGELFF. The CDR3 nucleotides are TGTGCCAGCAGTTTACAGGGGGGTTCCGGGGAGCTGTTTTTT. V is TRBV28 and J is TRBJ2-2; maybe TRBD1 (7 bases). Trimming removed 2 bases at V and 6 bases at J, with 10 bases between. The CDR3 loop spans 14 amino acids. CDR1 is MDHEN and CDR2 is SYDVKM in the germline V gene.

The chain uses TRBV6-5 and TRBJ1-4; D unclear. The germline gives CDR1 MNHEY, CDR2 SVGAGI. This CDR3 comprises 15 residues. Trimming took off 2 bases at V and 8 bases at J, with 15 bases between the two ends. DNA of the CDR3: TGTGCCAGCAGTTACACGCGGACTTACGACGAAAAACTGTTTTTT. Encoded protein: CASSYTRTYDEKLFF.

The chain recombines TRBV13 with TRBJ1-1; TRBD1 matches at 8 bases. Germline CDR1 PRHDT, CDR2 FYEKMQ (reference sequence). With V trimmed by 5 bases and J by 0 bases, 5 bases remained unmatched. CDR3 length: 15 amino acids. CDR3 protein: CASSRGTGLNTEAFF. CDR3 nucleotides: TGTGCCAGCAGCCGAGGGACAGGACTGAACACTGAAGCTTTCTTT. Together with reference TRBV13 and TRBJ1-1, the CDR3 gives the full variable domain: AAGVIQSPRHLIKEKRETATLKCYPIPRHDTVYWYQQGPGQDPQFLISFYEKMQSDKGSIPDRFSAQQFSDYHSELNMSSLELGDSALYFCASSRGTGLNTEAFFGQGTRLTVV.

The rearrangement uses TRBV27 and TRBJ2-7; 12 bases map to TRBD1. This CDR3 is 15 amino acids long. With V trimmed by 6 bases and J by 6 bases, 9 bases remained unmatched. Germline CDR1 reads MNHEY; CDR2 reads SMNVEV (reference sequence). The CDR3 protein is CASSIPGQGASEQYF. CDR3 nucleotide sequence: TGTGCCAGCAGCATTCCGGGACAGGGGGCTAGCGAGCAGTACTTC.

The CDR3 nucleotides are TGCGCCAGCAGCCCCGGGACAGCCTACTACGAGCAGTACTTC. It specifies CASSPGTAYYEQYF. The chain joins TRBV5-1 to TRBJ2-7, with 7 positions matching TRBD1. There are 14 residues in the CDR3. V lost 4 bases to trimming and J lost 3 bases; unmatched junction nucleotides: 7. In germline, CDR1 is SGHRS, CDR2 YFSETQ.